This T cell receptor (beta chain) was obtained from a study of shared clonotypes between healthy human individuals. Assay: immunoSEQ multiplex PCR; the TCRdb copy retains only in-frame clones and omits some. The table lists about 1 million clones, about 84% of them singletons. A few counts support this clone. Its antigen is still unknown. This CDR3 is built from 14 residues. Germline V lookup: CDR1 KGHSH, CDR2 LQKENI. V lost 3 bases to trimming and J lost 5 bases, with 13 bases between them. Whole-study results and caveats: The four-donor shared clonotypes exceeded non-shared clonotypes in generation probability, with non-shared ones scoring lower. For sorted subsets, rarefaction showed incomplete sequencing despite large depth.

J is TRBJ2-5 and V is TRBV18, with D possibly TRBD1 on 5 matching bases. This receptor was taken from a man between 18 and 35 years old in good health. Some clones in this sample may be carry-over from other donors' samples. Sample: memory CD4+ T cells from PBMCs. Stated subset: CD45RA-negative fraction. Here the CDR3 reads CASSPQTASETQYF. The CDR3, as DNA: TGTGCCAGCTCACCGCAGACAGCGAGCGAGACCCAGTACTTC.